The present entry profiles one TCR beta chain with its context. The sample is drawn from a study of blood T cell repertoires in COVID-19. Study as a whole: Sites across the United States, Italy and Spain contributed samples from acute and convalescent COVID-19.

Germline values: CDR1 KGHDR, CDR2 SFDVKD. The CDR3 totals 14 residues. V trimming: 9 bases; J trimming: 5 bases; junction bases outside the gene matches: 11. As originally analysed: Estimated nucleated cell counts came from reference gene primer amplification. Profiled with immunoSEQ multiplex PCR; TCRdb holds only in-frame clones, not every one. V, J and clone size reflect that table, while D and trimming were determined from the DNA. This table has a few hundred thousand clones, 80% to 90% appearing once. Sequenced material: peripheral blood. The rearrangement uses TRBV24-1 and TRBJ2-5, with 7 nucleotides matching TRBD1. This sequence originates from a woman aged 80 or over with acute or convalescent COVID-19. CDR3 loop: CATREEGAGETQYF. The CDR3 DNA reads TGTGCCACCCGGGAAGAGGGGGCTGGGGAGACCCAGTACTTC.